The present T cell receptor beta chain was sequenced within a study of technical replicates of blood from a few donors. Clones were sequenced by immunoSEQ multiplex PCR, and TCRdb holds only the in-frame ones, with some missing. The profile shows roughly 65,000 clones, 80% to 90% of them singletons. The sequence was collected from a human donor in good health. Some clones in this sample may be carry-over from other donors' samples. Specimen: PBMCs.

CDR3 residues: CASDGGAGGYTF. The CDR3 region has the DNA TGTGCCAGCGACGGGGGGGCAGGGGGCTACACCTTC. The rearrangement links TRBV5-4 to TRBJ1-2; a possible D gene is TRBD1 (6 bases). The ends were cut back, 7 bases at V and 8 bases at J, with 15 bases in the middle. The germline gives CDR1 SGHNT, CDR2 YYREEE (reference sequence). This CDR3 spans 12 amino acids.